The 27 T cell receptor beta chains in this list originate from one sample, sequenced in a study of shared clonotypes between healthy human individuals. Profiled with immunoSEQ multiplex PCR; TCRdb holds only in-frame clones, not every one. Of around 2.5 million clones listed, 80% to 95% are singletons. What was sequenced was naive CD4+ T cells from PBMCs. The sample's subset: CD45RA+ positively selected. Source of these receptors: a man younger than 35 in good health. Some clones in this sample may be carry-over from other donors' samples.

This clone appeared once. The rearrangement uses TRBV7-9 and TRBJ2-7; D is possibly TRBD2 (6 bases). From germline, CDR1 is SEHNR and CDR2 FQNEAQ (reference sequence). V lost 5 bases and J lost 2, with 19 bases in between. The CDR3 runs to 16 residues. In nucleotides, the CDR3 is TGTGCCAGCAGCCGTTTGAGGCCGGGAGACCCCTACGAGCAGTACTTC. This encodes CASSRLRPGDPYEQYF.

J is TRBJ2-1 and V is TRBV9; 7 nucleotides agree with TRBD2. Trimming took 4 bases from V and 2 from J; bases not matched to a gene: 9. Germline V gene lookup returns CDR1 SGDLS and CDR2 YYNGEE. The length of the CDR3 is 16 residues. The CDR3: CASSTTGGSTYNEQFF. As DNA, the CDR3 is TGTGCCAGCAGCACGACGGGCGGGAGTACCTACAATGAGCAGTTCTTC.

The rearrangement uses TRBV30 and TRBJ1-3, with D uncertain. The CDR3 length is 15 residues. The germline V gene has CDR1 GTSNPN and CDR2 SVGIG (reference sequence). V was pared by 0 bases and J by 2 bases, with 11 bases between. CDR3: CAWSVAGNAGNTIYF. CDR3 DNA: TGTGCCTGGAGTGTTGCCGGGAACGCTGGAAACACCATATATTTT.

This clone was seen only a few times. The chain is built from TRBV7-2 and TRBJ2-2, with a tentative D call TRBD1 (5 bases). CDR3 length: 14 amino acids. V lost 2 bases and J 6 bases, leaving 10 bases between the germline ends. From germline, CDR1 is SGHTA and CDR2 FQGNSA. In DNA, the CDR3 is TGTGCCAGCAGCTTATTGTTCAGGGCCGGGGAGCTGTTTTTT. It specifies CASSLLFRAGELFF.

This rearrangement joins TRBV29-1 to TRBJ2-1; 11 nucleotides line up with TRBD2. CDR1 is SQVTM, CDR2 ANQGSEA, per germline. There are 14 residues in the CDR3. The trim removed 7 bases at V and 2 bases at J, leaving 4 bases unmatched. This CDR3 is CSALAGVPYNEQFF. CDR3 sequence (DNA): TGCAGCGCACTAGCGGGAGTGCCCTACAATGAGCAGTTCTTC.

CDR3 nucleotides: TGTGCCAGCAGAGGACAGGGTGGTAGGTACGAGCAGTACTTC. Its translation is CASRGQGGRYEQYF. The chain recombines TRBV28 with TRBJ2-7, with TRBD1 identical over 8 bases. The CDR3 has 14 amino acids. The ends lost 6 bases at V and 4 bases at J; junction bases unmatched: 8. CDR1 MDHEN and CDR2 SYDVKM come from the germline V gene.

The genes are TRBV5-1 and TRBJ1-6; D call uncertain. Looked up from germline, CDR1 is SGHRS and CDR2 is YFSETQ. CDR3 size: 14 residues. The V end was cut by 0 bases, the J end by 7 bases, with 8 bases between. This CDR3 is CASSLGTVNSPLHF. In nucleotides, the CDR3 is TGCGCCAGCAGCTTGGGGACGGTGAATTCACCCCTCCACTTT.

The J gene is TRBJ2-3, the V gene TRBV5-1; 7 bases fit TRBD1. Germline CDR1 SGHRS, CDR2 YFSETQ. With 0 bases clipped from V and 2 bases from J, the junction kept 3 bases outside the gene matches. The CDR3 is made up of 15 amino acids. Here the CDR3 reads CASSLVTGNTDTQYF. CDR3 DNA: TGCGCCAGCAGCTTGGTGACAGGGAACACAGATACGCAGTATTTT.

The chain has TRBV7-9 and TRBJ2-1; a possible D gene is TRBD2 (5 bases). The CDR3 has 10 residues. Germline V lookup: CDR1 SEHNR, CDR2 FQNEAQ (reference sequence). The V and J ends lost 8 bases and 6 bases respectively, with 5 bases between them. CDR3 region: CASGLNEQFF. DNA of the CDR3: TGTGCCAGCGGACTCAATGAGCAGTTCTTC.

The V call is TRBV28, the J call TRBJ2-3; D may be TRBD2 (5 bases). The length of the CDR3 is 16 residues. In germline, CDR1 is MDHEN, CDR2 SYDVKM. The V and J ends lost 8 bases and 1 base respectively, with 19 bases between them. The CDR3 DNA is TGTGCCAGCGCCCGTGGTCTCGGGATACGCACAGATACGCAGTATTTT. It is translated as CASARGLGIRTDTQYF.

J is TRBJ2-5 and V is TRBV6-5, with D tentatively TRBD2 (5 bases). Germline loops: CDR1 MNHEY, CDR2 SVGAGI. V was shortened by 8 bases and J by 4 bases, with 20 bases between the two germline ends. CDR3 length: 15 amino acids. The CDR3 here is CASGPSQAVGETQYF. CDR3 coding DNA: TGTGCCAGCGGCCCATCCCAAGCGGTCGGAGAGACCCAGTACTTC.

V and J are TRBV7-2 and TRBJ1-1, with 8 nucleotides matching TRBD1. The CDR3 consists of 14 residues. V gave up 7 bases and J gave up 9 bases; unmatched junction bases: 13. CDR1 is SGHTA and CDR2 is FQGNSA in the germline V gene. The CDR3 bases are TGTGCCAGCACCGTAGGGAGCAGGGGGCGAAAAGCTTTCTTT. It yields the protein CASTVGSRGRKAFF.

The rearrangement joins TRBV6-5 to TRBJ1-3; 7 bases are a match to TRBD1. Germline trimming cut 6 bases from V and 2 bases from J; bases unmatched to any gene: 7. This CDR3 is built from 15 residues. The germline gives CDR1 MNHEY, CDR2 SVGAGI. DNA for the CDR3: TGTGCCAGCAGAATAGCAGGGGGAACTGGAAACACCATATATTTT. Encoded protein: CASRIAGGTGNTIYF.

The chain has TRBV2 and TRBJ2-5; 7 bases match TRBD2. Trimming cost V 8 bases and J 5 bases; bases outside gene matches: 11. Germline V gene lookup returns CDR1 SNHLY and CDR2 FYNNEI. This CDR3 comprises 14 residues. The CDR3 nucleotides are TGTGCCAGCGCGGGGGAGGGTGGTGCTGAGACCCAGTACTTC. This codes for CASAGEGGAETQYF.

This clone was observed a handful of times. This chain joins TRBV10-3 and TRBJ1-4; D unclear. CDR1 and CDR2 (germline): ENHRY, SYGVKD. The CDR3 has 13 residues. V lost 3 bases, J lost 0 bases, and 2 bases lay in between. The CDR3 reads CAISDSTNEKLFF. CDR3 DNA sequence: TGTGCCATCAGTGATTCAACTAATGAAAAACTGTTTTTT.

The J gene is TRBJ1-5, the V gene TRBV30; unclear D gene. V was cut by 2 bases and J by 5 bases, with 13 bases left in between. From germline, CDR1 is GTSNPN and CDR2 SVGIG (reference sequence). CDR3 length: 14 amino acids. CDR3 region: CAWSSETIDQPQHF. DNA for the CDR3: TGTGCCTGGAGTAGTGAGACGATTGATCAGCCCCAGCATTTT.

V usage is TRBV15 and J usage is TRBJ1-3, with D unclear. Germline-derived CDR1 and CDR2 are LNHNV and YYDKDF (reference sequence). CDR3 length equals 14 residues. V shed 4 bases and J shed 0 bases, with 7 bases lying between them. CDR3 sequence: CATSTRSSGNTIYF. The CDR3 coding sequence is TGTGCCACCAGCACCCGGTCCTCTGGAAACACCATATATTTT. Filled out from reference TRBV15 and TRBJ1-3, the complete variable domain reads DAMVIQNPRYQVTQFGKPVTLSCSQTLNHNVMYWYQQKSSQAPKLLFHYYDKDFNNEADTPDNFQSRRPNTSFCFLDIRSPGLGDTAMYLCATSTRSSGNTIYFGEGSWLTVV.

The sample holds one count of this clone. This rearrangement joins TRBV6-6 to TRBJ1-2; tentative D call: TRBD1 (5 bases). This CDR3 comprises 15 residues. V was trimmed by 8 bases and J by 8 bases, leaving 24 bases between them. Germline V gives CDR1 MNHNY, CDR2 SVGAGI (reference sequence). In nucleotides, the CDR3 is TGTGCCAGCTGCCCTCACGGGGGTTACGTTGGGGGCTACACCTTC. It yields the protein CASCPHGGYVGGYTF.

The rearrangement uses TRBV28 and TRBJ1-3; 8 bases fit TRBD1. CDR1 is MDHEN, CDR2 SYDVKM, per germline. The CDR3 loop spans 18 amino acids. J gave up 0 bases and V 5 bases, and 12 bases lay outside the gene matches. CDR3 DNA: TGTGCCAGCAGTCCAAGACCCGGGACAGGCGACTCTGGAAACACCATATATTTT. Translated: CASSPRPGTGDSGNTIYF. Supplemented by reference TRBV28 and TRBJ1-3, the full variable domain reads DVKVTQSSRYLVKRTGEKVFLECVQDMDHENMFWYRQDPGLGLRLIYFSYDVKMKEKGDIPEGYSVSREKKERFSLILESASTNQTSMYLCASSPRPGTGDSGNTIYFGEGSWLTVV.

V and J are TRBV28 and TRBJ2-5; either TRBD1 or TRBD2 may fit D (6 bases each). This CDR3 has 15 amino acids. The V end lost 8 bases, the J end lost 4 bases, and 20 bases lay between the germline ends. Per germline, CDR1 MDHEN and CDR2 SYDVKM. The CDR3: CASAAGGGGSETQYF. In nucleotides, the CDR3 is TGTGCCAGCGCGGCGGGCGGAGGGGGGTCAGAGACCCAGTACTTC.

The CDR3 sequence: CASYIARAGGPGNEQFF. The DNA for the CDR3 is TGTGCCAGCTATATAGCTCGGGCGGGAGGGCCTGGTAATGAGCAGTTCTTC. The V gene is TRBV7-9, the J gene TRBJ2-1, with TRBD2 identical over 9 bases. Germline CDR1 SEHNR, CDR2 FQNEAQ (reference sequence). The CDR3 loop spans 17 amino acids. The V segment lost 8 bases and the J segment 7 bases; nucleotides outside the gene matches: 18.

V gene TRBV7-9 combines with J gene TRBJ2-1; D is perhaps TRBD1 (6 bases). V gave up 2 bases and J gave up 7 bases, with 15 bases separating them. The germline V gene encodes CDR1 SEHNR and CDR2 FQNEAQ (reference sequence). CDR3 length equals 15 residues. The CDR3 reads CASSLTGPRGNEQFF. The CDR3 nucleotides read TGTGCCAGCAGCTTAACCGGGCCAAGGGGGAATGAGCAGTTCTTC. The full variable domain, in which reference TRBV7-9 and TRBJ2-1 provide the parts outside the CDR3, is DTGVSQNPRHKITKRGQNVTFRCDPISEHNRLYWYRQTLGQGPEFLTYFQNEAQLEKSRLLSDRFSAERPKGSFSTLEIQRTEQGDSAMYLCASSLTGPRGNEQFFGPGTRLTVL.

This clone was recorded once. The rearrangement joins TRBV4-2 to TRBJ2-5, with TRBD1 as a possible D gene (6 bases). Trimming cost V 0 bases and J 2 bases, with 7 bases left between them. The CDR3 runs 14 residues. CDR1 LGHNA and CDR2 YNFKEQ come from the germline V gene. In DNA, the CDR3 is TGTGCCAGCAGCCAAGACGGACAGCAAGAGACCCAGTACTTC. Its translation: CASSQDGQQETQYF.

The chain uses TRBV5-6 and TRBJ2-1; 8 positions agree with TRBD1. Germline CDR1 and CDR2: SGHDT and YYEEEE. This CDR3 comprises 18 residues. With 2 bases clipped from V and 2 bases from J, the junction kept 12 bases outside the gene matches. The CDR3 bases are TGTGCCAGCAGCTTAGACAGGGGCCGGGACTCCGCCTACAATGAGCAGTTCTTC. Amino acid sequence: CASSLDRGRDSAYNEQFF.

CDR3 sequence reads: CASSEWPSGGYEQYF. The CDR3 DNA reads TGTGCCAGCAGTGAATGGCCTAGCGGGGGCTACGAGCAGTACTTC. This sequence joins TRBV2 and TRBJ2-7; 10 bases are shared with TRBD2. From germline, CDR1 is SNHLY and CDR2 FYNNEI. Trimming took 2 bases from V and 3 from J; bases not matched to a gene: 4. This CDR3 is 15 amino acids long.

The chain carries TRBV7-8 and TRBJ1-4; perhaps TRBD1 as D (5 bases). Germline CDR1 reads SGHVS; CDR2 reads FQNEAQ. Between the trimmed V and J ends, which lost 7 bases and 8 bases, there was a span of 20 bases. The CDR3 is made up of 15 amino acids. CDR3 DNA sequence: TGTGCCAGCACCCCCGTAGGGCAGGGCAGGGAAAAACTGTTTTTT. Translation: CASTPVGQGREKLFF. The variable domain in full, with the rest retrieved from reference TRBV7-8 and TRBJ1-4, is GAGVSQSPRYKVAKRGQDVALRCDPISGHVSLFWYQQALGQGPEFLTYFQNEAQLDKSGLPSDRFFAERPEGSVSTLKIQRTQQEDSAVYLCASTPVGQGREKLFFGSGTQLSVL.

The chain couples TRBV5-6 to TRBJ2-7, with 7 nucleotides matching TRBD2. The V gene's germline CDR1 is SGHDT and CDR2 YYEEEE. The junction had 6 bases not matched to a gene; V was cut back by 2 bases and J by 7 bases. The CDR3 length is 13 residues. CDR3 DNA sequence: TGTGCCAGCAGCTTCCCCCGGGGGGATGAGCAGTACTTC. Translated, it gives CASSFPRGDEQYF. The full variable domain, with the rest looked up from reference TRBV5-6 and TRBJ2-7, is DAGVTQSPTHLIKTRGQQVTLRCSPKSGHDTVSWYQQALGQGPQFIFQYYEEEERQRGNFPDRFSGHQFPNYSSELNVNALLLGDSALYLCASSFPRGDEQYFGPGTRLTVT.